The 31 T cell receptor beta chains presented below share a single source sample, sequenced in a study of blood T cell repertoires in COVID-19. This table comes from immunoSEQ multiplex PCR, and its TCRdb copy is limited to in-frame clones, with some not included. Among roughly 230,000 clones listed, nearly 90% were seen once. The specimen sequenced was peripheral blood. The receptor set was obtained from a middle-aged woman who had recovered from COVID-19.

V gene TRBV7-3 combines with J gene TRBJ1-1; no clear D gene. CDR1 is SGHTA, CDR2 FQGTGA, per germline. This CDR3 region has 13 residues. Trimming removed 3 bases from V and 3 bases from J, with 8 bases in between. This CDR3 is CASSFGEDTEAFF. Written as DNA, the CDR3 is TGTGCCAGCAGCTTCGGAGAGGACACTGAAGCTTTCTTT.

This clone has just one count. The chain is built from TRBV20-1 and TRBJ2-5; a possible D gene is TRBD2 (5 bases). V was cut by 3 bases and J by 1 base, with 18 bases left in between. CDR1 is DFQATT and CDR2 is SNEGSKA in the germline V gene (reference sequence). The CDR3 contains 16 residues. Here the CDR3 DNA reads TGCAGTGCTAGTAGGCTGGGGAGCAGGCCCCAAGAGACCCAGTACTTC. Encoded protein: CSASRLGSRPQETQYF.

The chain combines TRBV30 with TRBJ2-5; possibly TRBD2 for D (5 bases). V lost 0 bases to trimming and J lost 5 bases, with 10 bases between them. CDR1 is GTSNPN and CDR2 is SVGIG in the germline V gene (reference sequence). The CDR3 runs to 13 residues. The DNA of the CDR3 is TGTGCCTGGAGTGTAGCGGCCCCGGAGACCCAGTACTTC. Amino acids: CAWSVAAPETQYF.

This rearrangement joins TRBV25-1 to TRBJ2-2; TRBD2 is a possible D gene (5 bases). The CDR3 has 13 residues. CDR1 is MGHDK, CDR2 SYGVNS, per germline. Trimming removed 6 bases from V and 4 bases from J, with 9 bases in between. The CDR3 DNA reads as TGTGCCAGCAGCGGGGTCGGCACCGGGGAGCTGTTTTTT. This codes for CASSGVGTGELFF.

The chain couples TRBV12-3 or TRBV12-4 to TRBJ2-2; possibly TRBD1 for D (5 bases). The ends were cut back, 2 bases at V and 8 bases at J, with 9 bases in the middle. The CDR3 contains 13 residues. Written as DNA, the CDR3 is TGTGCCAGCAGTTTACTTTCAGGGGGGGAGCTGTTTTTT. Translating gives CASSLLSGGELFF.

The chain couples TRBV10-3 to TRBJ2-1; 7 nucleotides line up with TRBD2. In germline, CDR1 is ENHRY, CDR2 SYGVKD. V was pared by 6 bases and J by 5 bases, with 7 bases of the junction left unmatched. The CDR3 consists of 14 residues. CDR3 region: CAISTGTKHNEQFF. CDR3 bases: TGTGCCATCAGCACCGGGACTAAACACAATGAGCAGTTCTTC.

The chain links TRBV4-1 to TRBJ1-1; D gene ambiguous. This CDR3 is built from 13 residues. Germline-derived CDR1 and CDR2 are MGHRA and YSYEKL. Trimming took off 5 bases at V and 6 bases at J, with 13 bases between the two ends. This CDR3 reads CASSLRLGAEAFF. CDR3 coding DNA: TGCGCCAGCAGCTTGAGGTTAGGCGCTGAAGCTTTCTTT.

The chain couples TRBV14 to TRBJ2-1; 11 bases map to TRBD1. Trimming cost V 1 base and J 3 bases; bases outside gene matches: 20. This CDR3 spans 22 amino acids. The V gene's germline CDR1 is SGHDN and CDR2 FVKESK. CDR3: CASSQVLNRDRGARQIYNEQFF. CDR3 DNA: TGTGCCAGCAGCCAAGTGTTAAACCGGGACAGGGGGGCCCGACAGATCTACAATGAGCAGTTCTTC.

The V and J genes are TRBV6-6 and TRBJ2-7; D ambiguous. Germline V gene lookup returns CDR1 MNHNY and CDR2 SVGAGI (reference sequence). The V end was cut by 3 bases, the J end by 6 bases, with 12 bases between. The CDR3 totals 13 residues. CDR3 nucleotides: TGTGCCAGCAGTTATGTGGAGAATAGCGAGCAGTACGTC. This encodes CASSYVENSEQYV.

This chain links TRBV5-1 with TRBJ2-3; TRBD2 matches at 12 bases. Germline CDR1 is SGHRS and CDR2 is YFSETQ. The junction had 9 bases not matched to a gene; V was cut back by 6 bases and J by 7 bases. The CDR3 sequence is 15 residues long. The CDR3 here is CASTSLAGGPNTQYF. The CDR3 coding sequence is TGCGCCAGCACCTCACTAGCGGGGGGACCAAATACGCAGTATTTT.

This chain joins TRBV6-5 and TRBJ2-6; D remains ambiguous. Trimming cost V 2 bases and J 0 bases, with 5 bases left between them. The CDR3 runs to 15 residues. Germline CDR1 and CDR2: MNHEY and SVGAGI. The CDR3 here is CASSYASSGANVLTF. DNA for the CDR3: TGTGCCAGCAGTTACGCTAGCTCTGGGGCCAACGTCCTGACTTTC.

The V and J genes are TRBV27 and TRBJ2-5, with D perhaps TRBD2 (6 bases). Germline V lookup: CDR1 MNHEY, CDR2 SMNVEV (reference sequence). The V end was cut by 5 bases, the J end by 2 bases, with 9 bases between. The CDR3 loop spans 13 amino acids. CDR3 amino acids: CASSKGTQETQYF. The CDR3 nucleotides read TGTGCCAGCAGTAAGGGGACTCAAGAGACCCAGTACTTC.

The rearrangement joins TRBV4-3 to TRBJ2-1; 8 nucleotides agree with TRBD2. J gave up 4 bases and V 0 bases, and 5 bases lay outside the gene matches. The CDR3 runs 16 residues. Germline assignment: CDR1 LGHNA and CDR2 YSLEER. The CDR3 reads CASSQEVAGLYNEQFF. CDR3 nucleotide sequence: TGCGCCAGCAGCCAAGAAGTAGCGGGGCTGTACAATGAGCAGTTCTTC.

The chain combines TRBV2 with TRBJ2-1, with D possibly TRBD2 on 6 matching bases. V was pared by 6 bases and J by 4 bases, with 10 bases between. Germline CDR1 SNHLY, CDR2 FYNNEI. The CDR3 spans 13 residues. The CDR3 loop reads CASRGGSYNEQFF. The DNA of the CDR3 is TGTGCCAGCAGGGGAGGATCTTACAATGAGCAGTTCTTC. The full variable domain, rest sourced from reference TRBV2 and TRBJ2-1, is EPEVTQTPSHQVTQMGQEVILRCVPISNHLYFYWYRQILGQKVEFLVSFYNNEISEKSEIFDDQFSVERPDGSNFTLKIRSTKLEDSAMYFCASRGGSYNEQFFGPGTRLTVL.

This chain connects TRBV28 to TRBJ1-2; possible D gene TRBD1, 6 bases. The CDR3 is made up of 13 amino acids. Germline CDR1 is MDHEN and CDR2 is SYDVKM. The ends were cut back, 7 bases at V and 2 bases at J, with 11 bases in the middle. The CDR3 nucleotides are TGTGCCAGCAATACCCAGGGGAACTATGGCTACACCTTC. Its translation is CASNTQGNYGYTF.

The chain has TRBV15 and TRBJ2-3; D ambiguous. Trimming took off 3 bases at V and 2 bases at J, with 9 bases between the two ends. CDR3 length: 14 residues. Germline CDR1 and CDR2: LNHNV and YYDKDF (reference sequence). The CDR3 DNA follows: TGTGCCACCAGCAGTCGTACTATCACAGATACGCAGTATTTT. Translated: CATSSRTITDTQYF.

For this clone: One junction end disagrees with the germline gene, perhaps due to a read error. The rearrangement links TRBV28 to TRBJ2-5; the D gene is possibly TRBD2 (5 bases). The CDR3 is made up of 11 amino acids. Germline V CDR1 and CDR2: MDHEN, SYDVKM. DNA of the CDR3: TGTGCCAACAGTTTAGCGGAGACCCAGTACTTC. Encoded protein: CANSLAETQYF. Full variable domain (missing parts from reference TRBV28 and TRBJ2-5): DVKVTQSSRYLVKRTGEKVFLECVQDMDHENMFWYRQDPGLGLRLIYFSYDVKMKEKGDIPEGYSVSREKKERFSLILESASTNQTSMYLCANSLAETQYFGPGTRLLVL.

The chain joins TRBV11-3 to TRBJ1-1; 7 bases are shared with TRBD1. V lost 5 bases and J lost 2; bases outside the gene matches: 5. CDR3 length: 14 amino acids. Germline-derived CDR1 and CDR2 are SGHNT and YENEEA. The CDR3 DNA sequence: TGTGCCAGCAGCCGGGACAGCGAAAACACTGAAGCTTTCTTT. This gives the protein CASSRDSENTEAFF. Using reference TRBV11-3 and TRBJ1-1 for the parts outside the CDR3, the full variable domain is EAGVVQSPRYKIIEKKQPVAFWCNPISGHNTLYWYLQNLGQGPELLIRYENEEAVDDSQLPKDRFSAERLKGVDSTLKIQPAELGDSAVYLCASSRDSENTEAFFGQGTRLTVV.

This chain links TRBV7-9 with TRBJ1-1; 8 nucleotides match TRBD1. Trimming at V came to 1 base and at J to 13 bases, leaving 8 bases not matched to a gene. This CDR3 comprises 13 residues. Per the germline V gene, CDR1 is SEHNR and CDR2 is FQNEAQ (reference sequence). The CDR3 protein is CASSLGQGAVVFF. The DNA for the CDR3 is TGTGCCAGCAGCTTAGGCCAGGGGGCGGTTGTTTTCTTT. Full variable domain (remainder filled in from reference TRBV7-9 and TRBJ1-1): DTGVSQNPRHKITKRGQNVTFRCDPISEHNRLYWYRQTLGQGPEFLTYFQNEAQLEKSRLLSDRFSAERPKGSFSTLEIQRTEQGDSAMYLCASSLGQGAVVFFGQGTRLTVV.

This chain uses TRBV5-1 with TRBJ2-3; TRBD2 agrees at 8 bases. V shed 2 bases and J 5 bases; nucleotides not matched to a gene: 10. Germline CDR1 is SGHRS and CDR2 is YFSETQ. The CDR3 contains 16 residues. CDR3 in amino acids: CASSFGTRQGEDTQYF. In DNA form, the CDR3 reads TGCGCCAGCAGCTTTGGGACTAGACAAGGGGAAGATACGCAGTATTTT.

This chain joins TRBV27 and TRBJ1-1, with D perhaps matching TRBD1 (6 bases). The CDR3 is 15 amino acids. Germline values: CDR1 MNHEY, CDR2 SMNVEV (reference sequence). The V gene lost 5 bases and the J gene lost 6 bases, with 19 bases spanning the gap. Here the CDR3 reads CASSKRGGGLPEAFF. The CDR3 DNA is TGTGCCAGCAGTAAGAGAGGGGGGGGATTACCTGAAGCTTTCTTT.

The sample holds a few counts of this clone. CDR3 in amino acids: CASSKRGGSGETQYF. CDR3 coding DNA: TGTGCCAGCAGCAAGCGCGGGGGGTCGGGAGAGACCCAGTACTTC. This rearrangement joins TRBV7-9 to TRBJ2-5; 8 nucleotides match TRBD2. Germline V gene lookup returns CDR1 SEHNR and CDR2 FQNEAQ (reference sequence). The CDR3 covers 15 residues. J was trimmed by 4 bases and V by 5 bases; bases with no gene match: 9.

This clone showed up just once. This chain links TRBV15 with TRBJ1-4; TRBD1 matches at 9 bases. J lost 8 bases, V lost 0 bases, and 7 bases had no gene match. The CDR3 contains 16 residues. Germline CDR1 and CDR2: LNHNV and YYDKDF (reference sequence). Written as DNA, the CDR3 is TGTGCCACCAGCAGAGACCACACAGGGGGCGGGGAAAAACTGTTTTTT. This gives the protein CATSRDHTGGGEKLFF.

V is TRBV24-1 and J is TRBJ2-5; 8 bases map to TRBD1. V was clipped by 9 bases and J by 4 bases; unmatched bases: 0. This CDR3 has 11 amino acids. The germline V gene encodes CDR1 KGHDR and CDR2 SFDVKD. As DNA, the CDR3 is TGTGCCACCGGACAGGGAGAGACCCAGTACTTC. This encodes CATGQGETQYF.

J is TRBJ1-6 and V is TRBV18; D is unresolved. Germline V gives CDR1 KGHSH, CDR2 LQKENI. V lost 6 bases and J 9 bases, leaving 12 bases between the germline ends. The CDR3 extends over 13 amino acids. The DNA for the CDR3 is TGTGCCAGCTCGCCAGATCGGGGTTCACCCCTCCACTTT. Translation gives CASSPDRGSPLHF.

This chain joins TRBV27 and TRBJ2-2, with 12 bases fitting TRBD1. Losses at the gene ends were 3 bases for V and 6 bases for J; bases not matched to a gene: 5. The CDR3 has 16 amino acids. Germline V gene sequence: CDR1 MNHEY, CDR2 SMNVEV (reference sequence). The CDR3 protein is CASSFGGTGGPGELFF. DNA of the CDR3: TGTGCCAGCAGTTTTGGAGGGACAGGGGGCCCCGGGGAGCTGTTTTTT.

The chain employs TRBV7-9 and TRBJ1-6; D is ambiguous. The V end was cut by 6 bases, the J end by 0 bases, with 15 bases between. The germline CDR1 and CDR2 sequences are SEHNR and FQNEAQ (reference sequence). This CDR3 region has 17 residues. CDR3: CASRPPRGSSYNSPLHF. In DNA, the CDR3 is TGTGCCAGCAGACCGCCTCGAGGGAGCTCCTATAATTCACCCCTCCACTTT.

The chain recombines TRBV19 with TRBJ1-6; D is undetermined. Germline V gives CDR1 LNHDA, CDR2 SQIVND (reference sequence). The V end was cut by 7 bases, the J end by 10 bases, with 11 bases between. The CDR3 length is 12 residues. Written as DNA, the CDR3 is TGTGCCAGTAAAATTGGGGAGTCACCCCTCCACTTT. Translated, it gives CASKIGESPLHF.

DNA of the CDR3: TGTGCCAGCTACCGACAGGGGGTGAATCAGCCCCAGCATTTT. Translation gives CASYRQGVNQPQHF. This chain connects TRBV28 to TRBJ1-5; TRBD1 aligns across 9 bases. The CDR3 is 14 residues long. CDR1 and CDR2 from the germline V gene are MDHEN and SYDVKM. Trimming at V came to 8 bases and at J to 4 bases, leaving 6 bases not matched to a gene. The full variable domain, its missing parts supplied by reference TRBV28 and TRBJ1-5, is DVKVTQSSRYLVKRTGEKVFLECVQDMDHENMFWYRQDPGLGLRLIYFSYDVKMKEKGDIPEGYSVSREKKERFSLILESASTNQTSMYLCASYRQGVNQPQHFGDGTRLSIL.

The chain carries TRBV28 and TRBJ1-3, with D maybe TRBD1 (6 bases). The germline CDR1 and CDR2 sequences are MDHEN and SYDVKM. This CDR3 comprises 14 residues. V lost 2 bases to trimming and J lost 16 bases, with 21 bases between them. The CDR3 loop is CASSLRTSGTSAYF. The CDR3 DNA reads TGTGCCAGCAGTTTAAGGACTTCCGGGACATCAGCCTATTTT. The complete variable domain, with remaining parts taken from reference TRBV28 and TRBJ1-3, reads DVKVTQSSRYLVKRTGEKVFLECVQDMDHENMFWYRQDPGLGLRLIYFSYDVKMKEKGDIPEGYSVSREKKERFSLILESASTNQTSMYLCASSLRTSGTSAYFGEGSWLTVV.

The chain has TRBV10-1 and TRBJ2-3; TRBD2 might be the D (5 bases). This CDR3 is 14 amino acids long. Germline V CDR1 and CDR2: WNHNN, SYGVQD (reference sequence). The V end lost 6 bases, the J end lost 4 bases, and 14 bases lay between the germline ends. The CDR3 loop reads CASSDAGIADTQYF. CDR3 DNA sequence: TGCGCCAGCAGCGATGCGGGTATTGCAGATACGCAGTATTTT.